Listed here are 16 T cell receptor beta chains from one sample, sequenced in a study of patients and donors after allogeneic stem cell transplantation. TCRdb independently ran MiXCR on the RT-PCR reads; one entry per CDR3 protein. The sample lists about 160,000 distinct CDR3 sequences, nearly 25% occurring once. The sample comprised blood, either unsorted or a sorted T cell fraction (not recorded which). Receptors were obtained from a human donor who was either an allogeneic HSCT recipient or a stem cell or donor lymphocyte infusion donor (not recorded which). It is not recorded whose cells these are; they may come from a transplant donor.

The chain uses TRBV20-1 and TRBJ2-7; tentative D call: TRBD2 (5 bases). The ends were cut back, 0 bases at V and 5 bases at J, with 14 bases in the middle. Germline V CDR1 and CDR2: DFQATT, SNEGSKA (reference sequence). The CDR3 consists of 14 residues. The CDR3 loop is CSARDLSSYNEQYF. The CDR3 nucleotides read TGCAGTGCTAGAGATCTGTCTAGCTACAACGAGCAGTACTTC.

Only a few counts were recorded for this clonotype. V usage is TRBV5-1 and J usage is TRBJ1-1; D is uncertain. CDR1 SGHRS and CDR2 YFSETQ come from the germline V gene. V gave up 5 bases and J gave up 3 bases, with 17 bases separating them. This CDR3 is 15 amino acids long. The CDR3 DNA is TGCGCCAGCAGGATTTTGTACTTTTCCGACACTGAAGCTTTCTTT. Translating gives CASRILYFSDTEAFF.

For the CDR3, the DNA is TGTGCCAGCAGCATAACGGACAGAAACAATCAGCCCCAGCATTTT. Protein product: CASSITDRNNQPQHF. This chain connects TRBV12-3 or TRBV12-4 to TRBJ1-5; TRBD1 is a possible D gene (6 bases). V was clipped by 6 bases and J by 3 bases, with 15 bases between them. CDR3 length equals 15 residues.

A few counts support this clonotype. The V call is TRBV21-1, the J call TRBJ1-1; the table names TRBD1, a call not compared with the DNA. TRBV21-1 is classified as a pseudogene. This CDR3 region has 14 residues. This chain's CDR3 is CASSKGPVNTEAFF. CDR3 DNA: TGTGCCAGCAGCAAGGGACCCGTGAACACTGAAGCTTTCTTT.

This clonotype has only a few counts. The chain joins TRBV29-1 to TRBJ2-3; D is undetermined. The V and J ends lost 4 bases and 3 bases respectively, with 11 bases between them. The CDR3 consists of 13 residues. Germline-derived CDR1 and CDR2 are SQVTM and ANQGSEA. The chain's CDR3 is CSVVQPETDTQYF. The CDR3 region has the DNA TGCAGCGTTGTCCAGCCGGAGACAGATACGCAGTATTTT.

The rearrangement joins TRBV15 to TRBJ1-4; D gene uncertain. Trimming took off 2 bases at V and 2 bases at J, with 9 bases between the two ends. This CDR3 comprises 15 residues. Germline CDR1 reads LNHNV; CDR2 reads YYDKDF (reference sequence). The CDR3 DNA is TGTGCCACCAGCAGAAACTTCGGGACTAATGAAAAACTGTTTTTT. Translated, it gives CATSRNFGTNEKLFF. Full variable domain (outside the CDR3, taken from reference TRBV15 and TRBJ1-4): DAMVIQNPRYQVTQFGKPVTLSCSQTLNHNVMYWYQQKSSQAPKLLFHYYDKDFNNEADTPDNFQSRRPNTSFCFLDIRSPGLGDTAMYLCATSRNFGTNEKLFFGSGTQLSVL.

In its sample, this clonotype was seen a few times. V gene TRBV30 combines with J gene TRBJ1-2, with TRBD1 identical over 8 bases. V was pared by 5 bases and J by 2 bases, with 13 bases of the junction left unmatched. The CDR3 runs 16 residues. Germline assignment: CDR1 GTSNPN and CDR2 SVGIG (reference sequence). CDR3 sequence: CAWRAPGQGKNYGYTF. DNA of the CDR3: TGTGCCTGGCGGGCCCCCGGACAGGGAAAAAACTATGGCTACACCTTC.

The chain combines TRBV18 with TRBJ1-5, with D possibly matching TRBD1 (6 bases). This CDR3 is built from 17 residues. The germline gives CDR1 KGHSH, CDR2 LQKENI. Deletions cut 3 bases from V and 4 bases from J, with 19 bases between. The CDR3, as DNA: TGTGCCAGCTCACCGATAAGATACAGGGCGGGGAATCAGCCCCAGCATTTT. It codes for CASSPIRYRAGNQPQHF.

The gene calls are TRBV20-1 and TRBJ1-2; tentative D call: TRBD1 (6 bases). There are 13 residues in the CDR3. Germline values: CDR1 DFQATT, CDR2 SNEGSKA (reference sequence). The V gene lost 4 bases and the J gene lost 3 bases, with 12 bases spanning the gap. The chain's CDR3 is CSATSGVHYGYTF. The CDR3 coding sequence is TGCAGTGCTACATCAGGGGTTCACTATGGCTACACCTTC.

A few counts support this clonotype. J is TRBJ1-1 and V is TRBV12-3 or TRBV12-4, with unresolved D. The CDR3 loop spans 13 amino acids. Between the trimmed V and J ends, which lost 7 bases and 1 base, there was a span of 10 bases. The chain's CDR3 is CASTSDGNTEAFF. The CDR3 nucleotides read TGTGCCAGCACCTCGGACGGGAACACTGAAGCTTTCTTT.

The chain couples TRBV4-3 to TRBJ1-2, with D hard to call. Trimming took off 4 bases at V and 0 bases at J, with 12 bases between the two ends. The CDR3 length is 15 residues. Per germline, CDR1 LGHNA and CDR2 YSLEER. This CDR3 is CASSPWMWANYGYTF. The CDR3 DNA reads TGCGCCAGCAGCCCTTGGATGTGGGCTAACTATGGCTACACCTTC.

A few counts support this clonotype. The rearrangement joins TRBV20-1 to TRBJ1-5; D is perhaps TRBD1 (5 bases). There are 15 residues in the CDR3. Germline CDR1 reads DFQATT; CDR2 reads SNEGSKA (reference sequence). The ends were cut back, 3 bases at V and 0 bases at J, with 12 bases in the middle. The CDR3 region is CSASQGVYSNQPQHF. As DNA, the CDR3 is TGCAGTGCTAGCCAGGGAGTATATAGCAATCAGCCCCAGCATTTT.

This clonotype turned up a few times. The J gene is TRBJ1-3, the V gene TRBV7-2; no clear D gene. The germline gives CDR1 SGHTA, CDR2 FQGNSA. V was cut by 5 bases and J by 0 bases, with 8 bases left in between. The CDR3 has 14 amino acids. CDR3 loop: CASSKQSSGNTIYF. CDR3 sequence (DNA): TGTGCCAGCAGCAAACAGAGCTCTGGAAACACCATATATTTT.

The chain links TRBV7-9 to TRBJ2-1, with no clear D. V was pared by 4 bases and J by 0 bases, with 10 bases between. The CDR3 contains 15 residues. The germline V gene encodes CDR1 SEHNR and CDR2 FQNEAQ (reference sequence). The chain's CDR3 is CASSSGFSSYNEQFF. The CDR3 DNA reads TGTGCCAGCAGCTCAGGTTTCAGCTCCTACAATGAGCAGTTCTTC.

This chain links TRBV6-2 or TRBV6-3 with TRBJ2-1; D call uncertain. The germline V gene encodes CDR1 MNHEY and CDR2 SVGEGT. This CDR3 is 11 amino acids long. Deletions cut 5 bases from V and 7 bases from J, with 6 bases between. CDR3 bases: TGTGCCAGCAGTGTAGGTAATGAGCAGTTCTTC. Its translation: CASSVGNEQFF.

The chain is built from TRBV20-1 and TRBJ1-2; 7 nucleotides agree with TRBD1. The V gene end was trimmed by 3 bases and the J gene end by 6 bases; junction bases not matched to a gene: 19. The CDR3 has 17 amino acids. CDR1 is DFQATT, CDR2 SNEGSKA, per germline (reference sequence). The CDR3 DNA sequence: TGCAGTGCTAGGGACCGAAGAGGGACAGTCGATGGCGATGGCTACACCTTC. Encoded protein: CSARDRRGTVDGDGYTF.